This T cell receptor (beta chain) emerged from a study of PD-1 blockade in classical Hodgkin lymphoma. About the research overall: Every 2 weeks, patients had 3 mg/kg nivolumab intravenously. Findings and caveats of the study: Newly diagnosed patients reportedly trailed healthy donors in baseline TCR diversity. For complete responders, baseline diversity was comparable to that of newly diagnosed patients.

The CDR3 sequence is 12 residues long. In germline, CDR1 is SGHRS, CDR2 YFSETQ. V was trimmed by 4 bases and J by 2 bases, leaving 6 bases between them. In its sample, this clone was seen a few times. Its antigen is currently unknown. The repertoire was sequenced with immunoSEQ multiplex PCR; TCRdb's copy has only in-frame clones and lacks some. The sample shows 100,000 or so clones, 85% to 95% of them seen only once. As to time point: cycle 4 day 1 (C4D1), after less than 7 weeks of nivolumab. All patients relapsed after autologous stem cell transplantation, and brentuximab vedotin exposure varied. Best overall response was complete response, partial response or progressive disease in these relapsed/refractory classical Hodgkin lymphoma patients.

The chain combines TRBV5-1 with TRBJ1-1; D gene uncertain. The source material was peripheral blood mononuclear cells (PBMCs), sampled before the fourth cycle of nivolumab. This sequence was found in a human donor with classical Hodgkin lymphoma. CDR3 coding DNA: TGCGCCAGCAGCAAAGAAAACACTGAAGCTTTCTTT. Translating gives CASSKENTEAFF.